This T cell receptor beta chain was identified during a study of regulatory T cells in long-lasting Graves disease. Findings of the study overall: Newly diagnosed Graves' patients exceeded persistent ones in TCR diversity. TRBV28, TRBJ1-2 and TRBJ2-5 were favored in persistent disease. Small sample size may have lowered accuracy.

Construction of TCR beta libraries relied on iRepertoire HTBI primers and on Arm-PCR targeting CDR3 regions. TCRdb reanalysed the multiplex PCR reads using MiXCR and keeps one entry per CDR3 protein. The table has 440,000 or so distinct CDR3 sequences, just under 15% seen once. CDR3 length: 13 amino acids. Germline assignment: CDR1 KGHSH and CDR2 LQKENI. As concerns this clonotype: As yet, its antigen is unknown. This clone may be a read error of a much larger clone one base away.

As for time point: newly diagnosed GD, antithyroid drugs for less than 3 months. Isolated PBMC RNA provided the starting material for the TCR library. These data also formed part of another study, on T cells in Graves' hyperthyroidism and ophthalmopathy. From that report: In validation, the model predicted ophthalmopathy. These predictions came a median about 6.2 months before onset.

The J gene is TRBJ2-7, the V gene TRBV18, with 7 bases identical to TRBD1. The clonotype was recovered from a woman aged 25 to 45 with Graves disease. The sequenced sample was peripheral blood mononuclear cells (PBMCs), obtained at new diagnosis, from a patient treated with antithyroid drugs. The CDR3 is CASPPGQTIEQYF. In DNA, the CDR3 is TGTGCCAGCCCACCGGGACAGACGATCGAGCAGTACTTC.